Presented here are 10 T cell receptor beta chains from one specimen sequenced in a study of immune evolution from preneoplasia to lung adenocarcinoma. Some clones are missing from TCRdb's copy, which holds only in-frame ones; the method was immunoSEQ multiplex PCR. This sample has some 5,000 clones, with around 77% found just once. Sequencing was done on a sample of FFPE minimally invasive lung adenocarcinoma tissue. The receptors were gathered from a person in their sixties or seventies with lung adenocarcinoma.

This chain uses TRBV28 with TRBJ2-1; TRBD2 agrees at 7 bases. This CDR3 spans 14 amino acids. CDR1 is MDHEN, CDR2 SYDVKM, per germline. Germline trimming cut 7 bases from V and 4 bases from J; bases unmatched to any gene: 7. CDR3 in amino acids: CASTTSWGYNEQFF. The DNA for the CDR3 is TGTGCCAGCACGACTAGCTGGGGTTACAATGAGCAGTTCTTC.

This clone is large. The V call is TRBV29-1, the J call TRBJ1-1; tentatively, D is TRBD1 (6 bases). The V end was cut by 6 bases, the J end by 0 bases, with 11 bases between. Looked up from germline, CDR1 is SQVTM and CDR2 is ANQGSEA. The CDR3 spans 13 residues. The CDR3 protein is CSVGQRLNTEAFF. The CDR3 DNA follows: TGCAGCGTAGGACAGCGGCTGAACACTGAAGCTTTCTTT.

The chain is built from TRBV28 and TRBJ1-1, with D perhaps matching TRBD1 (6 bases). The V end was cut by 6 bases, the J end by 4 bases, with 12 bases between. Germline V gives CDR1 MDHEN, CDR2 SYDVKM. CDR3 size: 13 residues. The CDR3 nucleotides read TGTGCCAGCAGCTCCGGACAGACCACTGAAGCTTTCTTT. Translated, it gives CASSSGQTTEAFF.

This rearrangement joins TRBV28 to TRBJ1-6; TRBD1 matches at 9 bases. Germline lookup yields CDR1 MDHEN and CDR2 SYDVKM. The CDR3 covers 16 residues. Unmatched junction bases numbered 13, after V lost 7 bases and J lost 9 bases. CDR3 residues: CASIGNVGTGTSPLHF. The CDR3 DNA reads TGTGCCAGCATAGGGAACGTTGGGACAGGGACTTCACCCCTCCACTTT.

The CDR3 region has the DNA TGTGCCAGCAGTGGTTCTAGCGGGAGAGGTTACGAGCAGTACTTC. Translation gives CASSGSSGRGYEQYF. This chain joins TRBV2 and TRBJ2-7; 10 bases map to TRBD2. The CDR3 loop spans 15 amino acids. Trimming cost V 4 bases and J 4 bases; bases outside gene matches: 7. CDR1 is SNHLY, CDR2 FYNNEI, per germline.

The V and J genes are TRBV21-1 and TRBJ2-3; no check of the table's D call, TRBD2, against the DNA was made. TRBV21-1 is given as a pseudogene. The CDR3 is made up of 19 amino acids. The CDR3 nucleotides are TGTGCCAGCAGCCTCCGACGGACTAGCGGATCCTGGAAGACAGATACGCAGTATTTT. Amino acid sequence: CASSLRRTSGSWKTDTQYF.

This chain links TRBV29-1 with TRBJ2-1; a possible D gene is TRBD2 (6 bases). The V gene's germline CDR1 is SQVTM and CDR2 ANQGSEA. Trimming cost V 8 bases and J 4 bases, with 9 bases left between them. The CDR3 extends over 11 amino acids. The CDR3 loop reads CSYGGYNEQFF. The CDR3 bases are TGCAGCTATGGGGGGTACAATGAGCAGTTCTTC.

As DNA, the CDR3 is TGTGCCAGCTCACCACCGAGGGTGGGGAACTATGGCTACACCTTC. Protein: CASSPPRVGNYGYTF. The rearrangement links TRBV18 to TRBJ1-2; D remains ambiguous. The CDR3 is 15 residues long. Germline CDR1 KGHSH, CDR2 LQKENI. Trimming left V 0 bases short and J 2 bases short, with 10 bases between.

This clone was counted once. The rearrangement links TRBV19 to TRBJ1-1; D is perhaps TRBD1 (5 bases). The CDR3 extends over 15 amino acids. V was trimmed by 1 base and J by 4 bases, leaving 13 bases between them. Germline assignment: CDR1 LNHDA and CDR2 SQIVND (reference sequence). The CDR3 here is CASSIGGTWGTEAFF. CDR3 DNA: TGTGCCAGTAGTATAGGTGGGACTTGGGGCACTGAAGCTTTCTTT.

This sequence joins TRBV6-1 and TRBJ2-7; either TRBD1 or TRBD2 may fit D (6 bases each). With 3 bases removed from V and 7 bases from J, the gap between germline ends came to 13 bases. Germline V lookup: CDR1 MNHNS, CDR2 SASEGT. The CDR3 is made up of 13 amino acids. The CDR3 DNA is TGTGCCAGCAGTGAGCTGGGGGCGGGAGAGCAGTACTTC. As protein: CASSELGAGEQYF.